What follows describes a single TCR beta chain. Its antigen specificity is not known. No much larger clone exists at a distance of one base, and base qualities are not known. The CDR3 contains 11 residues, cysteine and phenylalanine counted. The CDR3 DNA has 33 bases and is translated from base 1. For CDR1 and CDR2, the germline V gene (reference sequence) lists GTSNPN and SVGIG. Between the V and J ends, shortened by 0 bases and 6 bases respectively, the junction contains 6 bases. These data come from a study of T cell changes during pregnancy in multiple sclerosis (dated by TCRdb to between 2017 and 2020). As for the study more broadly: In women with multiple sclerosis, the researchers looked at how the T cell repertoire shifted as pregnancy progressed.

Preparation of the library involved the immunoSEQ multiplex PCR assay. TCRdb provides this immuneACCESS table in a form limited to in-frame rearrangements. Some clones are lacking; in checked studies, under half of them reflect an unresolved V gene, and why the rest are absent is not known. Here the sample has about 67,000 clones; approximately 90% occur a single time. Around 1.6% of the sample is in the top ten clones. The chain is made from TRBV30 and TRBJ2-7; tentative D gene TRBD2, with 6 bases matching. Sequenced here: peripheral blood, sampled after pregnancy. The TCR comes from a female donor with multiple sclerosis, enrolled in a pregnancy study. The nucleotide sequence reads TGTGCCTGGAGTGTGGGAGGCGAGCAGTACTTC. Its protein product is CAWSVGGEQYF.